This T cell receptor beta chain is drawn from a study of blood T cell repertoires in COVID-19. Study as a whole: Nucleic acid was either cDNA or gDNA, and it came from T cells, B-cell-depleted T cells, or PBMCs.

The assay was immunoSEQ multiplex PCR, and TCRdb's table has in-frame clones only and misses some. The sample consists of approximately 240,000 clones, about 79% of them appearing once. Looked up from germline, CDR1 is LNHDA and CDR2 is SQIVND (reference sequence). V was pared by 5 bases and J by 0 bases, with 11 bases between. The CDR3 totals 15 residues. Enrollees, roughly 18 to 89 years old, lived in about two dozen US areas. Sequencing was carried out using PBMCs or T cells enriched from blood (not recorded which). The chain recombines TRBV19 with TRBJ1-5, with TRBD1 as a possible D gene (5 bases). This sequence was found in a woman aged 40 to 50 with acute COVID-19. Here the CDR3 DNA reads TGTGCCAGTAGTGAAACAGGCTATAGCAATCAGCCCCAGCATTTT. Translated, it gives CASSETGYSNQPQHF.